The clone carrying this TCR beta chain was recorded at least ten times. Antigen: not known. This record belongs to a study of T-cell reconstitution after alpha-beta-depleted transplantation in children. Unique molecular identifiers were incorporated when the TCRbeta library was constructed. MiXCR, applied by TCRdb to the PCR reads, yields one record per CDR3 protein. The table has approximately 500,000 distinct CDR3 sequences, roughly a tenth seen once. Findings and limits, study-wide: Several hundred expanded graft clones reportedly gave rise to the alpha-beta T cells present about two months after transplant.

The CDR3 extends over 16 amino acids. The germline gives CDR1 WSHSY, CDR2 SAAADI. After removal of 0 bases from V and 4 bases from J, the junction contained 5 bases not matched to a gene. The receptor was derived from a child aged 2 to 10 with inherited bone marrow failure, due to receive a stem cell transplant. Here the sequenced sample was PBMCs, taken before TCRalphabeta/CD19-depleted stem cell transplant. The J gene is TRBJ2-1, the V gene TRBV10-2; 8 bases are shared with TRBD2. The CDR3 DNA is TGCGCCAGCAGTGAGTCACGGGGGGGCATATACAATGAGCAGTTCTTC. Translation: CASSESRGGIYNEQFF.